What follows describes a single T cell receptor (beta chain). The antigen is not known. Following autologous stem cell transplantation, relapse occurred in every patient, and exposure to brentuximab vedotin varied. The germline V gene encodes CDR1 SGHRS and CDR2 YFSETQ. Trimming at V came to 6 bases and at J to 12 bases, leaving 8 bases not matched to a gene. The CDR3 is 12 amino acids. The data derive from a study of PD-1 blockade in classical Hodgkin lymphoma. Study results and caveats: Relapsed/refractory patients reportedly had lower baseline diversity than newly diagnosed patients. Those achieving complete response showed baseline diversity like newly diagnosed patients.

Sequenced by immunoSEQ multiplex PCR; TCRdb stores in-frame clones only, minus some. The sample records around 19,000 clones, 73% being singletons. Sequencing used peripheral blood mononuclear cells (PBMCs), obtained before the second cycle of nivolumab. The sequence was obtained from a human donor with classical Hodgkin lymphoma. The chain carries TRBV5-1 and TRBJ2-1; 8 bases are a match to TRBD2. Here the CDR3 reads CASTTWGLGQFF. CDR3 coding DNA: TGCGCCAGCACCACGTGGGGACTAGGGCAGTTCTTC.